This TCR beta chain appears in the sequencing data of a study of shared clonotypes between healthy human individuals. Study background: Per-donor plates numbered three CD4 naive, three CD4 memory, two CD8 naive and one CD8 memory. Findings and caveats of the study: Clonotype sharing across several donors was observed for around 4.5% of naive CD4 clonotypes.

Splitting of each subset's genomic DNA was done evenly across several immunoSEQ plates. Profiled with immunoSEQ multiplex PCR; TCRdb holds only in-frame clones, not every one. Of some 1 million clones listed, 65% to 75% are singletons. The split of CD4+ cells yielded CD45RA+ naive and CD45RA-negative memory subsets. A note on this clone: Antigen specificity is unknown.

The length of the CDR3 is 14 residues. Germline lookup yields CDR1 MNHEY and CDR2 SVGAGI. The germline V and J ends were trimmed by 6 bases and 6 bases, with 17 bases remaining between them. The specimen sequenced was memory CD4+ T cells sorted from blood. Subset noted: CD45RA-negative fraction. This receptor was taken from a man between 18 and 35 years old in good health. V and J are TRBV6-5 and TRBJ1-2; tentatively, D is TRBD1 (6 bases). The CDR3 DNA reads TGTGCCAGCAGCGCCCGTTTGGGGGCGGATGGCTACACCTTC. This codes for CASSARLGADGYTF.